This is a list of T cell receptor beta chains from one sample in a study of Ad26.COV2.S vaccination and SARS-CoV-2 variants. Repertoires were generated with immunoSEQ multiplex PCR, while TCRdb's copy carries only in-frame clones and drops some. The sample has about 680,000 clones, approximately 88% seen once; the top ten hold nearly 1.5%. The sequencing here drew on peripheral blood, taken in a trial of Ad26.COV2.S vaccine versus placebo. The receptor set was obtained from a person aged 18-60 years who received the Ad26.COV2.S COVID-19 vaccine or a placebo. CDR3s include the opening cysteine and the closing phenylalanine or tryptophan. D genes are given only for firm matches. Size values are once, few and many counts, or a class for expanded clones, and some rows have none.

abundance	v_gene	j_gene	d_gene	CDR3nt	CDR3aa
.	TRBV25-1	TRBJ2-7	.	TGTGCCAGCAGTTCCCAGAGGGGAAACTACGAGCAGTACTTC	CASSSQRGNYEQYF
.	TRBV6-5	TRBJ2-2	.	TGTGCCAGCTACAGGCGCACCAACACCGGGGAGCTGTTTTTT	CASYRRTNTGELFF
.	TRBV5-4	TRBJ1-3	.	TGTGCCAGCAGCGTCATATCCGGACAAACCACTGGAAACACCATATATTTT	CASSVISGQTTGNTIYF
.	TRBV10-2	TRBJ2-7	TRBD2	TGCGCCAGCAGTACGGCGGGAGGCCCCCCCCACGAGCAGTACTTC	CASSTAGGPPHEQYF
.	TRBV27	TRBJ2-1	.	TGTGCCAGCAGCTCCATCGCTCAGGGCATCTGGCATGAGCAGTTCTTC	CASSSIAQGIWHEQFF
.	TRBV6-5	TRBJ1-5	TRBD1	TGTGCCAGCAGACGCAGGGGGAATCAGCCCCAGCATTTT	CASRRRGNQPQHF
.	TRBV30	TRBJ2-2	TRBD2	TGTGCCTGGGGAGGACTAGCGGGGTCGAACACCGGGGAGCTGTTTTTT	CAWGGLAGSNTGELFF
.	TRBV24-1	TRBJ2-3	.	TGTGCCACCAGTGGGGGCAGTTCTAGCACAGATACGCAGTATTTT	CATSGGSSSTDTQYF
.	TRBV19	TRBJ1-6	.	TGTGCCAGTAGTACGGCAGACTATAATTCACCCCTCCACTTT	CASSTADYNSPLHF
.	TRBV15	TRBJ2-2	TRBD2	TGTGCCACCGTTCTAGCGGGAGAGTCGCGCGGGGAGCTGTTTTTT	CATVLAGESRGELFF
.	TRBV20-1	TRBJ2-7	TRBD1	TGCAGTGCCAGTAGGACCCCGGGACAGGGTGTGAGGTACGAGCAGTACTTC	CSASRTPGQGVRYEQYF
few	TRBV14	TRBJ2-7	.	TGTGCCAGCAGCCAGGGACAATTAGCCTACGAGCAGTACTTC	CASSQGQLAYEQYF
.	TRBV19	TRBJ1-5	.	TGTGCCAGTAGTATCCTGTATAGCAATCAGCCCCAGCATTTT	CASSILYSNQPQHF
once	TRBV5-1	TRBJ1-1	.	TGCGCCAGCAGCTCAGGACGGGGAGGTGAAGCTTTCTTT	CASSSGRGGEAFF
.	TRBV7-6	TRBJ1-5	TRBD1	TGTGCCAGCAGCCTTTACAGGGGCCTCAATCAGCCCCAGCATTTT	CASSLYRGLNQPQHF
.	TRBV6-5	TRBJ2-2	.	TGTGCCAGCAGTTTCGGGACTGGGAACACCGGGGAGCTGTTTTTT	CASSFGTGNTGELFF
few	TRBV20-1	TRBJ1-5	.	TGCAGTGCTAGTGTTTTAGAGAATCAGCCCCAGCATTTT	CSASVLENQPQHF
.	TRBV7-9	TRBJ1-4	.	TGTGCCAGCACCTTTGGATACAGTCTCCCAGGGGAAAAACTGTTTTTT	CASTFGYSLPGEKLFF
.	TRBV15	TRBJ2-7	.	TGTGCCACCCGGGGTGCCAGGGAAGGCTACGAGCAGTACTTC	CATRGAREGYEQYF
.	TRBV7-3	TRBJ1-1	.	TGTGCCAGCAGCTACGGGGGGGCCCCGAACACTGAAGCTTTCTTT	CASSYGGAPNTEAFF
few	TRBV15	TRBJ2-7	TRBD1	TGTGCCACCAGCTCGCACAGGGGGTATCGGTACTTC	CATSSHRGYRYF
few	TRBV7-9	TRBJ2-7	TRBD1	TGTGCCAGCAGTCACAGGGGTTCCTACGAGCAGTACTTC	CASSHRGSYEQYF
.	TRBV3-1/TRBV3-2	TRBJ1-1	TRBD1	TGTGCCAGCAGCCAAGATAGAGGGACAGACACAATGAACACTGAAGCTTTCTTT	CASSQDRGTDTMNTEAFF
.	TRBV11-2	TRBJ1-6	.	TGTGCCAGCAGCTTTAGCCCGGGACTCTTTCGGGAAAATTCACCCCTCCACTTT	CASSFSPGLFRENSPLHF
.	TRBV2	TRBJ1-1	TRBD1	TGTGCCAGCAACCTACAGGGGGCTCGGACTGAAGCTTTCTTT	CASNLQGARTEAFF
few	TRBV6-5	TRBJ2-7	TRBD1	TGTGCCAGCACCCCGGGGGACAGGGGAACCTACGAGCAGTACTTC	CASTPGDRGTYEQYF
.	TRBV4-2	TRBJ2-7	.	TGTGCCAGCAGCCCAGACGGGCGGAACGAGCAGTACTTC	CASSPDGRNEQYF
.	TRBV7-2	TRBJ2-3	TRBD2	TGTGCCAGCAGCCTAAGACTAGCGGGAGCGGTAGATACGCAGTATTTT	CASSLRLAGAVDTQYF
.	TRBV24-1	TRBJ1-6	.	TGTGCCACCAGCTTGGGTGATTCACCCCTCCACTTT	CATSLGDSPLHF
.	TRBV5-4	TRBJ2-1	.	TGTGCCAGCAGCTTTCTGGATGAGCAGTTCTTC	CASSFLDEQFF
.	TRBV5-6	TRBJ2-1	TRBD2	TGTGCCAGCAGCTGGGACTATAGCAATGAGCAGTTCTTC	CASSWDYSNEQFF
few	TRBV30	TRBJ2-7	.	TGTGCCTGGACCACAGGGAAATACGAGCAGTACTTC	CAWTTGKYEQYF
.	TRBV18	TRBJ1-3	.	TGTGCCAGCTCACCAGGTTCGCCGGACTCTGGAAACACCATATATTTT	CASSPGSPDSGNTIYF
.	TRBV11-2	TRBJ2-7	.	TGTGCCAGCAGCTTTAAGGGCGAGCAGTACTTC	CASSFKGEQYF
.	TRBV9	TRBJ2-3	.	TGTGCCAGCAGCGTATCAGGGGGGCCCGGCACAGATACGCAGTATTTT	CASSVSGGPGTDTQYF
.	TRBV18	TRBJ1-4	.	TGTGCCAGCTCAACGGCCTCCGGGGCGGGGAGAGAAAAACTGTTTTTT	CASSTASGAGREKLFF
.	TRBV12-3/TRBV12-4	TRBJ2-5	TRBD2	TGTGCCAGCAGCTTACTAGCGGAAGAGACCCAGTACTTC	CASSLLAEETQYF
.	TRBV6-4	TRBJ1-3	TRBD1	TGTGCAGCAGGGGGGGGACATCGAAACACCATATATTTT	CAAGGGHRNTIYF
.	TRBV4-3	TRBJ1-2	TRBD1	TGCGCCAGCAGCCAAGATCGGGGACAGGGTTATGGCTACACCTTC	CASSQDRGQGYGYTF
.	TRBV29-1	TRBJ1-1	.	TGCAGCGTTGGTCGACAGGCCGGAATGAACACTGAAGCTTTCTTT	CSVGRQAGMNTEAFF
.	TRBV7-2	TRBJ2-1	.	TGTGCCAGCAGCTTCGGGTCCGACTCCTACAATGAGCAGTTCTTC	CASSFGSDSYNEQFF
.	TRBV29-1	TRBJ2-4	TRBD1	TGCAGCGTTGGAGGACAGGGAGCCAAAAACATTCAGTACTTC	CSVGGQGAKNIQYF
.	TRBV6-5	TRBJ1-2	.	TGTGCCAGCAGCCTGAATGGGGAACACTATGGCTACACCTTC	CASSLNGEHYGYTF
.	TRBV5-4	TRBJ2-3	TRBD2	TGTGCCAGCAGCTCGACTAGCGGGAGAGGAGATACGCAGTATTTT	CASSSTSGRGDTQYF
.	TRBV7-2	TRBJ2-1	.	TGTGCCAGCAGCTCCTCTACATACAATGAGCAGTTCTTC	CASSSSTYNEQFF
.	TRBV11-2	TRBJ2-7	.	TGTGCCAGCAGCGCGGGCGAGCAGTACTTC	CASSAGEQYF